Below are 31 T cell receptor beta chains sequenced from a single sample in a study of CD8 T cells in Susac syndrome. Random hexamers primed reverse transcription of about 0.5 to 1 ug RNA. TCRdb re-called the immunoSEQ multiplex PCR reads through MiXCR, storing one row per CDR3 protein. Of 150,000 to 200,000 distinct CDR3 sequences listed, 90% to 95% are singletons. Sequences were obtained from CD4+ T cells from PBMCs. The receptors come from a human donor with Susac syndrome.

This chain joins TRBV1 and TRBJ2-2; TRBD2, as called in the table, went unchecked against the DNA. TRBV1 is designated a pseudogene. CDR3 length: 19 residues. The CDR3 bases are TGCACCAGCAGCCAAGGGACTAGCGGCTGTTCTATTAGCCCCGGGGAGCTGTTTTTT. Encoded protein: CTSSQGTSGCSISPGELFF.

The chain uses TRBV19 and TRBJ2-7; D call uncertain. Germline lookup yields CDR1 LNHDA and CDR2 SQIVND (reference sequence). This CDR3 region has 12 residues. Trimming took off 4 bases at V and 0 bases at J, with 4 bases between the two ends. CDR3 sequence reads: CASSTASYEQYF. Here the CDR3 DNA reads TGTGCCAGTAGTACAGCCTCCTACGAGCAGTACTTC.

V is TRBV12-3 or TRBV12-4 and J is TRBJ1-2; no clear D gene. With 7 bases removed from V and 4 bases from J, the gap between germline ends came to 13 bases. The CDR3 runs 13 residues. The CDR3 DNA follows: TGTGCCAGCACCTCCGAGCAATTCTATGGCTACACCTTC. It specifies CASTSEQFYGYTF.

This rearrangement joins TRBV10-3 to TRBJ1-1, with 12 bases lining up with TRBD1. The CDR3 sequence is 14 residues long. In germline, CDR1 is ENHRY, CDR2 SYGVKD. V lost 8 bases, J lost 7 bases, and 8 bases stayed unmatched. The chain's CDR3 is CAIARDRGRDEAFF. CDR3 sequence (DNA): TGTGCCATCGCAAGGGACAGGGGGCGAGATGAAGCTTTCTTT.

The CDR3 DNA sequence: TGCAGTGCACCCGACGGATATAGCAATCAGCCCCAGCATTTT. It codes for CSAPDGYSNQPQHF. The chain employs TRBV20-1 and TRBJ1-5; D is uncertain. Trimming cost V 6 bases and J 0 bases, with 12 bases left between them. Per the germline V gene, CDR1 is DFQATT and CDR2 is SNEGSKA (reference sequence). The CDR3 is made up of 14 amino acids.

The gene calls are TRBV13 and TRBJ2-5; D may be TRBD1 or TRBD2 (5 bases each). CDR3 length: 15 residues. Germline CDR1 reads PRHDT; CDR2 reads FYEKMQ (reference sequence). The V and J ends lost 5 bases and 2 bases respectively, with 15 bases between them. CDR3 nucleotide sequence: TGTGCCAGCAGCCGAACCGGGACCGAGCAAGAGACCCAGTACTTC. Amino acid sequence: CASSRTGTEQETQYF.

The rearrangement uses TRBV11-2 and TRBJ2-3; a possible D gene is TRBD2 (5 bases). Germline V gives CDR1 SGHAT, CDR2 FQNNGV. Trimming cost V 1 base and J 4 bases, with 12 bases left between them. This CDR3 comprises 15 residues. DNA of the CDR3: TGTGCCAGCAGCTTAGGGGGAGTCGAGGCAGATACGCAGTATTTT. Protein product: CASSLGGVEADTQYF. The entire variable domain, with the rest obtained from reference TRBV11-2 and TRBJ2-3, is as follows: EAGVAQSPRYKIIEKRQSVAFWCNPISGHATLYWYQQILGQGPKLLIQFQNNGVVDDSQLPKDRFSAERLKGVDSTLKIQPAKLEDSAVYLCASSLGGVEADTQYFGPGTRLTVL.

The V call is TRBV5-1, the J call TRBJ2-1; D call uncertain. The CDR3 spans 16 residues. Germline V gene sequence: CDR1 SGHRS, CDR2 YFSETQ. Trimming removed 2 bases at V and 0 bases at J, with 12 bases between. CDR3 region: CASSFFARSSYNEQFF. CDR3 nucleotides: TGCGCCAGCAGCTTTTTTGCCCGGAGCTCCTACAATGAGCAGTTCTTC.

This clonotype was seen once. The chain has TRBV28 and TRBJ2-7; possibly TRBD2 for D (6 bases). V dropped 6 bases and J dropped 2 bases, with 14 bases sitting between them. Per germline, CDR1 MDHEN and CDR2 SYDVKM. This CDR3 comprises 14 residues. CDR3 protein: CASSQGTEPYEQYF. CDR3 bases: TGTGCCAGCAGCCAAGGGACTGAACCCTACGAGCAGTACTTC.

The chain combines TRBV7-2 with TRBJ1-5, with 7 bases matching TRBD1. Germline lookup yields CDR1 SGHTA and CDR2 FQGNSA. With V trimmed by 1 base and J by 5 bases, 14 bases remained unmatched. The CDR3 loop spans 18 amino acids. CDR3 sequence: CASSLEDRASIVDQPQHF. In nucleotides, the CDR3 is TGTGCCAGCAGCTTAGAAGACAGGGCATCAATTGTCGATCAGCCCCAGCATTTT.

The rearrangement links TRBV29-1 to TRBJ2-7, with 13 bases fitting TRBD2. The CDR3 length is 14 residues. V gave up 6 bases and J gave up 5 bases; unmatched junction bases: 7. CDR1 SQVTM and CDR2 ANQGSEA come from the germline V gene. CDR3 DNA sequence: TGCAGCGTCGTACTAGCGGGGGGGCCGGACGAGCAGTACTTC. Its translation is CSVVLAGGPDEQYF.

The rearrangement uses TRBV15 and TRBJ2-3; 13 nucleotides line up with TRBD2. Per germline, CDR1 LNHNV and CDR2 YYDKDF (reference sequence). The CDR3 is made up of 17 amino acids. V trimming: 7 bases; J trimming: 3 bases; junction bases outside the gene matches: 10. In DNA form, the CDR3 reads TGTGCCACCACCCCCAGACTACTAGCGGGAGGGACAGATACGCAGTATTTT. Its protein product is CATTPRLLAGGTDTQYF.

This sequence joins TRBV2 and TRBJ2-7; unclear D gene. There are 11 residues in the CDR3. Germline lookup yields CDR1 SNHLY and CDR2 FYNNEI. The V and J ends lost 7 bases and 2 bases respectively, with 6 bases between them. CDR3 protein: CASISAYEQYF. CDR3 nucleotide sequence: TGTGCCAGCATATCTGCCTACGAGCAGTACTTC. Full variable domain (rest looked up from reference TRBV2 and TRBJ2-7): EPEVTQTPSHQVTQMGQEVILRCVPISNHLYFYWYRQILGQKVEFLVSFYNNEISEKSEIFDDQFSVERPDGSNFTLKIRSTKLEDSAMYFCASISAYEQYFGPGTRLTVT.

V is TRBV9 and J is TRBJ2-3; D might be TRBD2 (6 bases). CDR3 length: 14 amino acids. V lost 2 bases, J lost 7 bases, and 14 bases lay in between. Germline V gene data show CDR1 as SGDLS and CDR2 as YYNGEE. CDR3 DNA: TGTGCCAGCAGCGTGTTAGCGGAGTTCCATACGCAGTATTTT. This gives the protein CASSVLAEFHTQYF.

Here the CDR3 reads CASSSTGLDTQYF. The CDR3 bases are TGTGCCAGCAGCTCCACAGGGTTGGATACGCAGTATTTT. V is TRBV5-4 and J is TRBJ2-3; maybe TRBD1 (6 bases). CDR1 and CDR2 from the germline V gene are SGHNT and YYREEE (reference sequence). Trimming stripped 3 bases from V and 6 bases from J, with 11 bases between. This CDR3 is 13 amino acids long.

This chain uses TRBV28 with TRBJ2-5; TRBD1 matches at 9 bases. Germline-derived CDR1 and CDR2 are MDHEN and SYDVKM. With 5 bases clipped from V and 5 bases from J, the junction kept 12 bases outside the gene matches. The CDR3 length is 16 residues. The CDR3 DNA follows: TGTGCCAGCAGTACGGGACAGGGATATGTGTGGGAGACCCAGTACTTC. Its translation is CASSTGQGYVWETQYF.

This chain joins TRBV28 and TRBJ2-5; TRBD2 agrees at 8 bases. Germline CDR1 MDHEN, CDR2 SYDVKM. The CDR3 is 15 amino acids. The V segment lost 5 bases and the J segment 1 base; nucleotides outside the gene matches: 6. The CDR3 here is CASSASTSAQETQYF. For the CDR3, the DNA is TGTGCCAGCAGTGCCTCGACTAGCGCCCAAGAGACCCAGTACTTC.

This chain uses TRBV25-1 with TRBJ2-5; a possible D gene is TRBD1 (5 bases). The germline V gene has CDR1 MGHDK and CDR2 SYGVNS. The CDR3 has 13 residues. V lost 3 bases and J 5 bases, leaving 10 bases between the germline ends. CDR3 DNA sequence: TGTGCCAGCAGTGATCAGGGCCTGGAGACCCAGTACTTC. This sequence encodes CASSDQGLETQYF.

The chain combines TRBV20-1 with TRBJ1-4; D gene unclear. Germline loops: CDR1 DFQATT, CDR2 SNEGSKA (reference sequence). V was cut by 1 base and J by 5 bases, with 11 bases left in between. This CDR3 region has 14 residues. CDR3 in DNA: TGCAGTGCTAGAGCCCTAGCCGGGAATGAAAAACTGTTTTTT. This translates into CSARALAGNEKLFF.

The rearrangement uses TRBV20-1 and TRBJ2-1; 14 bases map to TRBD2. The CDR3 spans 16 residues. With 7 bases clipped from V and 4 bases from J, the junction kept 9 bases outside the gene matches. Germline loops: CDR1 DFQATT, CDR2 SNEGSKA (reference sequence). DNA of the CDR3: TGCAGTGTTCCGGGACTAGCGGGGGAGGGTTACAATGAGCAGTTCTTC. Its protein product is CSVPGLAGEGYNEQFF.

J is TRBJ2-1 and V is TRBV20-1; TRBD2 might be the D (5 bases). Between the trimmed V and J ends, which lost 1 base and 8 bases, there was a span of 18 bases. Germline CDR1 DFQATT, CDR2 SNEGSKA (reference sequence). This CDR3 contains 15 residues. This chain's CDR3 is CSARAVRASPDEQFF. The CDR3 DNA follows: TGCAGTGCTAGAGCGGTGAGGGCTAGCCCGGATGAGCAGTTCTTC.

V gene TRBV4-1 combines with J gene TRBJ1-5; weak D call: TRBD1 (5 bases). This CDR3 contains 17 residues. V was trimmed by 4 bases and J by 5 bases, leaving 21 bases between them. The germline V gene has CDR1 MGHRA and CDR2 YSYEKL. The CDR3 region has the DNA TGCGCCAGCAGCCTCGACCACCCGTCAGGGCTCCATCAGCCCCAGCATTTT. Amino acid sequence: CASSLDHPSGLHQPQHF.

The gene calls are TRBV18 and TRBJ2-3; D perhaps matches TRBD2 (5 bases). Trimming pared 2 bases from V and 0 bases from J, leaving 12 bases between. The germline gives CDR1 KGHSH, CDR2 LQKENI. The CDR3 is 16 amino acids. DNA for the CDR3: TGTGCCAGCTCACCAGGGGAGCCAGCTAGCACAGATACGCAGTATTTT. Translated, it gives CASSPGEPASTDTQYF.

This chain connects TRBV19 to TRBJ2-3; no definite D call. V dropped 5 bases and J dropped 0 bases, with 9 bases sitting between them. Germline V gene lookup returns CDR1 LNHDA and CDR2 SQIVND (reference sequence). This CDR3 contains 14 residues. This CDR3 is CASSVPGSTDTQYF. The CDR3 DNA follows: TGTGCCAGTAGTGTCCCGGGCAGCACAGATACGCAGTATTTT.

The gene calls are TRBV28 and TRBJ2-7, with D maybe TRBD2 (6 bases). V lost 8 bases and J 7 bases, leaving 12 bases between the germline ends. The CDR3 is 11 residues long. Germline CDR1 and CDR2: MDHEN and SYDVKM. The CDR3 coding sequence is TGTGCCAGCGGGAGGCCGGGTGAGCAGTACTTC. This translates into CASGRPGEQYF.

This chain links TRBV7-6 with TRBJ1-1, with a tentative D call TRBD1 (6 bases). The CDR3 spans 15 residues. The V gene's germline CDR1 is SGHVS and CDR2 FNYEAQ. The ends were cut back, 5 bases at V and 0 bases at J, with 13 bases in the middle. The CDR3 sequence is CASSSVRGMNTEAFF. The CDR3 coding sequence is TGTGCCAGCAGCAGCGTCAGGGGTATGAACACTGAAGCTTTCTTT.

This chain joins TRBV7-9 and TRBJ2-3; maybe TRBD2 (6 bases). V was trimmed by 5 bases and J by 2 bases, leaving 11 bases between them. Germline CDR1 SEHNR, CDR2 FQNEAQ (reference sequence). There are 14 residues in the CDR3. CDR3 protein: CASSAGLDTDTQYF. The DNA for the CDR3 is TGTGCCAGCAGCGCGGGACTCGACACAGATACGCAGTATTTT.

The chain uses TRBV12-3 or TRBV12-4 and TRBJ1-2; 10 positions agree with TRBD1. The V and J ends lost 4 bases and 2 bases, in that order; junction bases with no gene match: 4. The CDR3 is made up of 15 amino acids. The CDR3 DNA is TGTGCCAGCAGTTGGCCGGGACAGGGGAACTATGGCTACACCTTC. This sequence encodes CASSWPGQGNYGYTF.

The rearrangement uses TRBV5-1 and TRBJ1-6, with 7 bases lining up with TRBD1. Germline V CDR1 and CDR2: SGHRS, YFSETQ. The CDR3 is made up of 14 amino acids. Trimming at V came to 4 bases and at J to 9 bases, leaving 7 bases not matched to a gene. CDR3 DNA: TGCGCCAGCAGCCCTCGACAGGGCGGTTCACCCCTCCACTTT. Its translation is CASSPRQGGSPLHF.

CDR3 region: CSAAWKLWDRGKVNTQYF. CDR3 nucleotide sequence: TGCAGTGCTGCCTGGAAACTTTGGGACAGGGGGAAGGTGAATACGCAGTATTTT. V is TRBV20-1 and J is TRBJ2-3; 11 nucleotides match TRBD1. V shed 5 bases, J shed 7 bases, and the junction held 20 bases outside the gene matches. The length of the CDR3 is 18 residues. Germline V gene data show CDR1 as DFQATT and CDR2 as SNEGSKA (reference sequence).

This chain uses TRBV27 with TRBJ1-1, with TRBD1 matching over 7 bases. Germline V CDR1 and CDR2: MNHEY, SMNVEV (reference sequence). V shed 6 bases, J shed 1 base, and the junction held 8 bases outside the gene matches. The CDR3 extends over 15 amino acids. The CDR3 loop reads CASRRLQGSNTEAFF. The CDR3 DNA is TGTGCCAGCAGACGACTACAGGGGTCGAACACTGAAGCTTTCTTT.